The 27 T cell receptor beta chains in this list originate from one sample, sequenced in a study of T cells in Graves' hyperthyroidism and ophthalmopathy (dated by TCRdb to the late 2010s). Library preparation employed multiplex PCR. The instrument was an Illumina HiSeq 2000. The TCR beta CDR3 regions were amplified from RNA transcripts. The TCR CDR3 was subjected to a first round of RT-PCR using the HTBI primer set and the Qiagen OneStep RT-PCR kit. The public sequencing data were trimmed at Q25 with fastp and processed into clonotypes with MiXCR by TCRdb, which kept only in-frame beta chains. For every CDR3 protein sequence, its rows merge into one entry that carries the most common genes and DNA. The sample profile shows approximately 370,000 distinct CDR3 sequences; about 16% of them were found once. The ten largest clones add up to less than 35% of the sample. The specimen was blood. The receptors originated from a woman younger than 45 with Graves' hyperthyroidism.

This clonotype came up many times. V gene TRBV6-1 combines with J gene TRBJ1-5; D is unresolved. Trimming took off 8 bases at V and 1 base at J, with 12 bases between the two ends. Germline assignment: CDR1 MNHNS and CDR2 SASEGT. CDR3 length: 14 amino acids. The CDR3 sequence is CASRNPGSNQPQHF. In DNA form, the CDR3 reads TGTGCCAGCCGGAACCCCGGGAGCAATCAGCCCCAGCATTTT.

This chain connects TRBV11-1 to TRBJ2-1; 7 bases fit TRBD2. In germline, CDR1 is SGHAT, CDR2 FQDESV (reference sequence). The CDR3 runs to 15 residues. V gave up 5 bases and J gave up 2 bases; unmatched junction bases: 6. CDR3 amino acids: CASSQDSGPYNEQFF. CDR3 DNA sequence: TGTGCCAGCAGCCAAGATAGCGGGCCCTACAATGAGCAGTTCTTC.

The CDR3 nucleotides read TGTGCCAGCACCCTCGGGGGGTGGGAACAGCCCCAGCATTTT. This sequence encodes CASTLGGWEQPQHF. The V and J genes are TRBV12-3 or TRBV12-4 and TRBJ1-5; possible D gene TRBD1, 5 bases. Trimming shortened V by 7 bases and J by 7 bases, and 17 bases separated the two germline ends. The CDR3 is 14 amino acids.

This clonotype was detected a few times. This chain connects TRBV5-1 to TRBJ2-2, with 7 bases aligning to TRBD2. The junction had 12 bases not matched to a gene; V was cut back by 0 bases and J by 4 bases. Germline CDR1 is SGHRS and CDR2 is YFSETQ. The CDR3 sequence is 18 residues long. CDR3 region: CASSLGLASPKITGELFF. CDR3 nucleotide sequence: TGCGCCAGCAGCTTGGGACTAGCTTCCCCGAAGATCACCGGGGAGCTGTTTTTT.

CDR3: CASSLGGKSGANVLTF. CDR3 nucleotide sequence: TGTGCCAGCAGCTTAGGGGGCAAGTCTGGGGCCAACGTCCTGACTTTC. The rearrangement uses TRBV5-4 and TRBJ2-6, with 7 positions matching TRBD1. This CDR3 has 16 amino acids. After removal of 2 bases from V and 1 base from J, the junction contained 3 bases not matched to a gene. The germline V gene has CDR1 SGHNT and CDR2 YYREEE (reference sequence).

This clonotype was observed many times. V usage is TRBV20-1 and J usage is TRBJ2-5; D call uncertain. V lost 5 bases and J 3 bases, leaving 13 bases between the germline ends. This CDR3 contains 13 residues. The germline V gene encodes CDR1 DFQATT and CDR2 SNEGSKA (reference sequence). This CDR3 is CSAPSIVKETQYF. CDR3 bases: TGCAGTGCTCCGTCGATTGTTAAAGAGACCCAGTACTTC.

The rearrangement uses TRBV28 and TRBJ2-3; TRBD1 matches at 11 bases. Germline CDR1 MDHEN, CDR2 SYDVKM. Losses at the gene ends were 5 bases for V and 6 bases for J; bases not matched to a gene: 10. The CDR3 has 16 residues. Here the CDR3 DNA reads TGTGCCAGCAGTGCCCCCGGGACAGGGGGTGGGGATACGCAGTATTTT. This translates into CASSAPGTGGGDTQYF.

This clonotype has a count of ten or more. The chain joins TRBV28 to TRBJ2-2; D may match TRBD1 or TRBD2 (5 bases each). Deletions cut 4 bases from V and 4 bases from J, with 13 bases between. CDR1 and CDR2 from the germline V gene are MDHEN and SYDVKM. CDR3 length: 15 amino acids. CDR3 amino acids: CASSSQGAGTGELFF. As DNA, the CDR3 is TGTGCCAGCAGTTCCCAAGGGGCGGGCACCGGGGAGCTGTTTTTT.

Many counts were recorded for this clonotype. J is TRBJ1-2 and V is TRBV28, with TRBD1 matching over 9 bases. Trimming cost V 3 bases and J 4 bases; bases outside gene matches: 6. This CDR3 comprises 15 residues. Germline CDR1 is MDHEN and CDR2 is SYDVKM. The chain's CDR3 is CASSLPGQGRYGYTF. DNA for the CDR3: TGTGCCAGCAGTTTGCCGGGACAGGGCCGCTATGGCTACACCTTC.

This chain uses TRBV18 with TRBJ2-1; 8 positions agree with TRBD1. The ends lost 3 bases at V and 1 base at J; junction bases unmatched: 5. Germline CDR1 is KGHSH and CDR2 is LQKENI. There are 16 residues in the CDR3. In nucleotides, the CDR3 is TGTGCCAGCTCACCCTTGGACAGGGCTTCCTACAATGAGCAGTTCTTC. It encodes CASSPLDRASYNEQFF. The whole variable domain, remainder taken from reference TRBV18 and TRBJ2-1, is NAGVMQNPRHLVRRRGQEARLRCSPMKGHSHVYWYRQLPEEGLKFMVYLQKENIIDESGMPKERFSAEFPKEGPSILRIQQVVRGDSAAYFCASSPLDRASYNEQFFGPGTRLTVL.

This clonotype was seen ten or more times. V is TRBV7-8 and J is TRBJ2-7; unclear D gene. In germline, CDR1 is SGHVS, CDR2 FQNEAQ. The CDR3 runs 16 residues. V was pared by 0 bases and J by 2 bases, with 14 bases between. CDR3 in amino acids: CASSLAMTTGTYEQYF. CDR3 sequence (DNA): TGTGCCAGCAGCTTAGCAATGACAACCGGCACCTACGAGCAGTACTTC.

This chain links TRBV7-9 with TRBJ2-5; 7 bases are a match to TRBD2. This CDR3 is 15 amino acids long. Germline V gene data show CDR1 as SEHNR and CDR2 as FQNEAQ (reference sequence). After removal of 5 bases from V and 2 bases from J, the junction contained 8 bases not matched to a gene. CDR3 DNA: TGTGCCAGCAGCATGGGACTATCGGGGCAAGAGACCCAGTACTTC. It codes for CASSMGLSGQETQYF.

This clonotype was recorded at least ten times. The CDR3 coding sequence is TGTGCCAGCAGCTTGGCAGGGAACCCCACCTCGAACACCGGGGAGCTGTTTTTT. It encodes CASSLAGNPTSNTGELFF. The V call is TRBV5-5, the J call TRBJ2-2, with TRBD1 as a possible D gene (5 bases). CDR1 and CDR2 from the germline V gene are SGHKS and YYEKEE (reference sequence). V lost 0 bases, J lost 0 bases, and 15 bases lay in between. CDR3 length: 18 residues.

This clonotype was recorded at least ten times. The J gene is TRBJ2-3, the V gene TRBV6-1; 9 bases map to TRBD1. With V trimmed by 4 bases and J by 4 bases, 3 bases remained unmatched. Germline V gene sequence: CDR1 MNHNS, CDR2 SASEGT. CDR3 length: 14 amino acids. This CDR3 reads CASSARDRADTQYF. The CDR3 bases are TGTGCCAGCAGTGCCCGGGACAGGGCAGATACGCAGTATTTT.

This clonotype was seen many times. CDR3 in amino acids: CASSLRSQSHGYTF. The CDR3 coding sequence is TGTGCCAGCAGTTTAAGAAGCCAATCTCATGGCTACACCTTC. The J gene is TRBJ1-2, the V gene TRBV28; the D is unclear. Germline V gene lookup returns CDR1 MDHEN and CDR2 SYDVKM. Trimming took off 2 bases at V and 6 bases at J, with 13 bases between the two ends. CDR3 length: 14 residues.

This clonotype was picked up many times. The chain combines TRBV27 with TRBJ2-1, with 11 bases lining up with TRBD2. This CDR3 comprises 16 residues. CDR1 MNHEY and CDR2 SMNVEV come from the germline V gene (reference sequence). The junction had 4 bases not matched to a gene; V was cut back by 4 bases and J by 2 bases. CDR3 protein: CASSSGTSGAYNEQFF. Here the CDR3 DNA reads TGTGCCAGCAGTTCCGGGACTAGCGGAGCCTACAATGAGCAGTTCTTC.

The V and J genes are TRBV15 and TRBJ1-2; D might be TRBD1 (6 bases). V lost 0 bases and J lost 5, with 10 bases in between. In germline, CDR1 is LNHNV, CDR2 YYDKDF (reference sequence). The CDR3 sequence is 14 residues long. As DNA, the CDR3 is TGTGCCACCAGCAGAGATGCTCAGGGGTATGGCTACACCTTC. This translates into CATSRDAQGYGYTF.

This clonotype was recorded many times. The chain employs TRBV3-1 and TRBJ2-5; D perhaps matches TRBD2 (6 bases). The V end lost 0 bases, the J end lost 4 bases, and 12 bases lay between the germline ends. The CDR3 extends over 15 amino acids. The germline V gene has CDR1 LGHDT and CDR2 YNNKEL (reference sequence). The CDR3, as DNA: TGTGCCAGCAGCCAAGAAGTTGGGGGGAGAGAGACCCAGTACTTC. Its protein is CASSQEVGGRETQYF.

The rearrangement links TRBV6-1 to TRBJ2-4; 10 bases line up with TRBD2. J gave up 0 bases and V 2 bases, and 4 bases lay outside the gene matches. The CDR3 has 17 amino acids. Germline V gene lookup returns CDR1 MNHNS and CDR2 SASEGT. The CDR3 DNA is TGTGCCAGCAGTGAATCTAGCGGGGGACTAGCCAAAAACATTCAGTACTTC. This sequence encodes CASSESSGGLAKNIQYF.

This clonotype was recorded at least ten times. The chain uses TRBV5-1 and TRBJ1-1; unclear D gene. The CDR3 loop spans 15 amino acids. Per the germline V gene, CDR1 is SGHRS and CDR2 is YFSETQ. Between the trimmed V and J ends, which lost 5 bases and 1 base, there was a span of 15 bases. CDR3 sequence reads: CASSSLPRWNTEAFF. CDR3 bases: TGCGCCAGCAGTTCCTTACCTCGGTGGAACACTGAAGCTTTCTTT.

The genes are TRBV5-1 and TRBJ2-3; the D gene is possibly TRBD2 (5 bases). CDR1 and CDR2 (germline): SGHRS, YFSETQ. The CDR3 spans 16 residues. Trimming took 0 bases from V and 4 from J, leaving 15 bases between them. The CDR3 spells CASSLAGKEVADTQYF. In DNA form, the CDR3 reads TGCGCCAGCAGCTTGGCCGGGAAGGAAGTAGCAGATACGCAGTATTTT.

This clonotype was detected a few times. V and J are TRBV28 and TRBJ1-6; D uncertain. The CDR3 contains 14 residues. The germline gives CDR1 MDHEN, CDR2 SYDVKM. Deletions cut 5 bases from V and 6 bases from J, with 11 bases between. The CDR3 DNA reads TGTGCCAGCAGTCTACCAGGAGGTAATTCACCCCTCCACTTT. The encoded protein is CASSLPGGNSPLHF.

This clonotype appeared many times. The chain joins TRBV6-2 or TRBV6-3 to TRBJ1-1, with D possibly being TRBD1 (5 bases). Germline loops: CDR1 MNHEY, CDR2 SVGEGT. The CDR3 contains 14 residues. Trimming took 5 bases from V and 1 from J, leaving 11 bases between them. The CDR3, as DNA: TGTGCCAGCAGTCGGTTGACAGCGAACACTGAAGCTTTCTTT. Translating it yields CASSRLTANTEAFF.

The chain employs TRBV19 and TRBJ2-7, with D possibly being TRBD1 (6 bases). The CDR3 is 15 amino acids. The germline V gene has CDR1 LNHDA and CDR2 SQIVND (reference sequence). The ends were cut back, 5 bases at V and 3 bases at J, with 17 bases in the middle. CDR3 loop: CASSVQGWDDYEQYF. In nucleotides, the CDR3 is TGTGCCAGTAGTGTTCAGGGGTGGGACGACTACGAGCAGTACTTC.

This clonotype was observed many times. The rearrangement uses TRBV6-2 or TRBV6-3 and TRBJ2-5; TRBD1 matches at 10 bases. The CDR3 spans 15 residues. Looked up from germline, CDR1 is MNHEY and CDR2 is SVGEGT. The trim removed 5 bases at V and 3 bases at J, leaving 6 bases unmatched. CDR3 sequence: CASSRRTGGEETQYF. CDR3 nucleotide sequence: TGTGCCAGCAGTCGACGGACAGGGGGAGAAGAGACCCAGTACTTC.

This clonotype was observed a few times. A read error may produce the germline difference seen at one junction end. The chain is built from TRBV20-1 and TRBJ2-7; 7 bases align to TRBD1. Germline V gives CDR1 DFQATT, CDR2 SNEGSKA (reference sequence). CDR3 length: 14 amino acids. The CDR3 loop reads CSARAGQELYEQHF. CDR3 DNA sequence: TGCAGTGCTAGAGCTGGACAGGAGCTCTACGAGCAGCACTTC.

In this sample, this clonotype turned up many times. V is TRBV2 and J is TRBJ1-1, with D unclear. CDR1 and CDR2 (germline): SNHLY, FYNNEI. This CDR3 region has 12 residues. V was clipped by 2 bases and J by 4 bases, with 5 bases between them. The CDR3 loop reads CASSELGTEAFF. For the CDR3, the DNA is TGTGCCAGCAGTGAATTGGGCACTGAAGCTTTCTTT.